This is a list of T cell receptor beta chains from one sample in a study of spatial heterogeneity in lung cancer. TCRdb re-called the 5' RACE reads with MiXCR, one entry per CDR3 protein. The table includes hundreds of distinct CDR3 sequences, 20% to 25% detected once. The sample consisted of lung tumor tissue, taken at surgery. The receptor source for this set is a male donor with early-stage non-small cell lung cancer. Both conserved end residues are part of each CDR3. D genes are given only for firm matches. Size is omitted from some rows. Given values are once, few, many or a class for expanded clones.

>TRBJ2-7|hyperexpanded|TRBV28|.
CASSAAGQTYEQYF
TGTGCCAGCAGTGCCGCGGGACAGACCTACGAGCAGTACTTC
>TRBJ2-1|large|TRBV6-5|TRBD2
CASSYGLAGEKGEQFF
TGTGCCAGCAGTTACGGGCTAGCGGGAGAGAAGGGAGAGCAGTTCTTC
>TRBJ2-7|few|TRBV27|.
CASSFSGDSYEQYF
TGTGCCAGCAGTTTTAGCGGAGACTCCTACGAGCAGTACTTC
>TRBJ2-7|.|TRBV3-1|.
CASSQESGPAMDEQYF
TGTGCCAGCAGCCAAGAATCGGGACCCGCCATGGACGAGCAGTACTTC
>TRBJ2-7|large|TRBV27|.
CASSSVGREQYF
TGTGCCAGCAGTTCAGTGGGGAGGGAGCAGTACTTC
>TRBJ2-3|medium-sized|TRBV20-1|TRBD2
CSARKTSGSSDTQYF
TGCAGTGCTAGAAAGACTAGCGGGAGCTCAGATACGCAGTATTTT
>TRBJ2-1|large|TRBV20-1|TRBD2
CSASSLADSYNEQFF
TGCAGTGCTTCATCACTAGCGGACTCCTACAATGAGCAGTTCTTC
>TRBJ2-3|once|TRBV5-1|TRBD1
CASSLFGPGTGAGDTQYF
TGCGCCAGCAGCCTATTCGGTCCAGGGACAGGGGCCGGGGATACGCAGTATTTT
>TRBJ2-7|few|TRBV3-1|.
CASSQDQGQKSYEQYF
TGTGCCAGCAGCCAAGATCAGGGCCAAAAGTCCTACGAGCAGTACTTC
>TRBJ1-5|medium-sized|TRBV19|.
CASSIGGGGNQPQHF
TGTGCCAGTAGTATCGGGGGCGGTGGCAATCAGCCCCAGCATTTT
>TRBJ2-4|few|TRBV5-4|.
CASSLDRKNIQYF
TGTGCCAGCAGCTTGGACAGAAAAAACATTCAGTACTTC
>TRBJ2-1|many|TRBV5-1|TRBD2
CASSAGLAGDPYNEQFF
TGCGCCAGCAGCGCAGGACTAGCGGGAGACCCCTACAATGAGCAGTTCTTC
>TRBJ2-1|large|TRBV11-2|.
CASSYSAMSSYNEQFF
TGTGCCAGCAGCTATAGCGCGATGAGCTCCTACAATGAGCAGTTCTTC
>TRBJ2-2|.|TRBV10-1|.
CASSESKRGSNTGELFF
TGCGCCAGCAGTGAGTCGAAGCGAGGGTCGAACACCGGGGAGCTGTTTTTT
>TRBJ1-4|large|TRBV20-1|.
CSARDPRVNEKLFF
TGCAGTGCTAGAGATCCCAGGGTGAATGAAAAACTGTTTTTT
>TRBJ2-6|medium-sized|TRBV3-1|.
CASNPGAGANVLTF
TGTGCCAGCAACCCAGGGGCTGGGGCCAACGTCCTGACTTTC
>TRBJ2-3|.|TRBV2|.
CASSGGPGSDTQYF
TGTGCCAGCAGTGGGGGCCCTGGGTCAGATACGCAGTATTTT
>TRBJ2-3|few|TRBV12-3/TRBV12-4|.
CASSGQSTDTQYF
TGTGCCAGCAGTGGACAGAGCACAGATACGCAGTATTTT
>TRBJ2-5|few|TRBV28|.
CASSFRGRAAQETQYF
TGTGCCAGCAGTTTCCGGGGGCGGGCAGCACAAGAGACCCAGTACTTC
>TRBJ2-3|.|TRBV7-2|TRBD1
CASRGQGAPTDTQYF
TGTGCCAGCAGAGGACAGGGGGCGCCGACAGATACGCAGTATTTT
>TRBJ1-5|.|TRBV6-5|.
CASRTGYGNQPQHF
TGTGCCAGCAGGACGGGTTATGGTAATCAGCCCCAGCATTTT
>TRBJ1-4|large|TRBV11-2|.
CASSPQTITALNEKLFF
TGTGCCAGCAGCCCCCAGACGATAACAGCGTTGAATGAAAAACTGTTTTTT
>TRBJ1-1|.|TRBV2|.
CASSEGEGANTEAFF
TGTGCCAGCAGTGAAGGAGAAGGGGCGAACACTGAAGCTTTCTTT
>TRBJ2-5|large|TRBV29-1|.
CSVAVVQETQYF
TGCAGCGTTGCTGTGGTTCAAGAGACCCAGTACTTC
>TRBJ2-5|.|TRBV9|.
CASSVGGHQETQYF
TGTGCCAGCAGCGTAGGCGGGCACCAAGAGACCCAGTACTTC
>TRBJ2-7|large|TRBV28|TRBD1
CASRDRGIYEQYF
TGTGCCAGCAGGGACAGGGGGATCTACGAGCAGTACTTC
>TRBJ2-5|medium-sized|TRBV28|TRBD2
CASSDGREMPLETQYF
TGTGCCAGCAGCGACGGGAGGGAGATGCCTTTAGAGACCCAGTACTTC
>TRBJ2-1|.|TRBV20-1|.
CSARDAGRSSYNEQFF
TGCAGTGCTAGAGATGCCGGGCGCAGCTCCTACAATGAGCAGTTCTTC
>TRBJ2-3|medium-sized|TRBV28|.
CASSETPGTSDTQYF
TGTGCCAGCAGTGAGACCCCGGGAACCTCAGATACGCAGTATTTT
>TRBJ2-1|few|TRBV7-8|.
CASSLAPSEQFF
TGTGCCAGCAGCCTCGCCCCGAGTGAGCAGTTCTTC
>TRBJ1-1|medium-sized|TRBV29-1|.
CSVNYLARKAMNTEAFF
TGCAGCGTTAACTACCTAGCCAGGAAGGCAATGAACACTGAAGCTTTCTTT
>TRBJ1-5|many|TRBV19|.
CASSFLIRGGGRNQPQHF
TGTGCCAGTAGTTTTTTGATCCGGGGAGGAGGACGCAATCAGCCCCAGCATTTT
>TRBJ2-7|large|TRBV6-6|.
CASSYRLASYEQYF
TGTGCCAGCAGTTACAGACTGGCCTCCTACGAGCAGTACTTC
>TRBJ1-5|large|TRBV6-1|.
CASRPNYNQPQHF
TGTGCCAGCAGACCGAATTACAATCAGCCCCAGCATTTT
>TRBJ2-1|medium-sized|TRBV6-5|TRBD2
CASSYSETSGKNEQFF
TGTGCCAGCAGTTACTCCGAGACTAGCGGAAAGAATGAGCAGTTCTTC
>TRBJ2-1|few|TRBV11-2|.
CASRALSSYNEQFF
TGTGCCAGTCGGGCCTTGAGCTCCTACAATGAGCAGTTCTTC
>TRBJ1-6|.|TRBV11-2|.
CASSLAYNSPLHF
TGTGCCAGCAGCTTAGCCTATAATTCACCCCTCCACTTT
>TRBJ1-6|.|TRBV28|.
CASSSLRGALHF
TGTGCCAGCAGTTCTCTGAGGGGAGCCCTCCACTTT